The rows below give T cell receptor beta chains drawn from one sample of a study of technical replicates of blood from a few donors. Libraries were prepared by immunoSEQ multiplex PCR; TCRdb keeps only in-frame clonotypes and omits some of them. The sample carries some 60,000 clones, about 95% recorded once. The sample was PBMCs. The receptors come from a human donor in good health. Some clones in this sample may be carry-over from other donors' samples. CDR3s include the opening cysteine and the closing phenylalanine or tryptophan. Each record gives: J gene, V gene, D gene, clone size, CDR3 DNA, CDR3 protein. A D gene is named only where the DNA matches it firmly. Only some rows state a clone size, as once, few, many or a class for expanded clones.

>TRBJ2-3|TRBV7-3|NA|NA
TGTGCCAGCAGCGAGAGTAGAGATACGCAGTATTTT
CASSESRDTQYF
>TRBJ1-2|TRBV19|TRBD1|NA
TGTGCCGTCAGATTGACAGGGATTAATGGCTACACCTTC
CAVRLTGINGYTF
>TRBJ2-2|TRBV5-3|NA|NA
TGTGCCAGAAGCGGCGGGACAGTGAGTTTGAACACCGGGGAGCTGTTTTTT
CARSGGTVSLNTGELFF
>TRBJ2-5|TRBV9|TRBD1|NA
TGTGCCAGCAGCGTAGTACAGGGGGGGACCCAGTACTTC
CASSVVQGGTQYF
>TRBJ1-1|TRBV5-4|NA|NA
TGTGCCAGCAGCTCGGGGTTTGAAGCTTTCTTT
CASSSGFEAFF
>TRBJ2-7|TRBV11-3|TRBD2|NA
TGTGCCAGCAGCTTACCAGCTAGCGGCCACTCCTACGAGCAGTACTTC
CASSLPASGHSYEQYF
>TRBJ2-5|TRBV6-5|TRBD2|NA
TGTGCCAGCAGTCAACGCGGGGGGGCGGCAGAGACCCAGTACTTC
CASSQRGGAAETQYF
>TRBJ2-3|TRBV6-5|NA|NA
TGTGCCAGCAGTTACCTACAGGGGAGGAGTACAGATACGCAGTATTTT
CASSYLQGRSTDTQYF
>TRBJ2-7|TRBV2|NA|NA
TGTGCCAGCAGTGAAGCGCTTCGGCTAGCTGGGAACGAGCAGTACTTC
CASSEALRLAGNEQYF
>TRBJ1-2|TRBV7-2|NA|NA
TGTGCCAGCAGCGCCGGGACACACTATGGCTACACCTTC
CASSAGTHYGYTF
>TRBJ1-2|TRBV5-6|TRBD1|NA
TGTGCCAGCAGCCTAGTTGGGGACAGGGCTAACTATGGCTACACCTTC
CASSLVGDRANYGYTF
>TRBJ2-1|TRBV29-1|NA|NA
TGCAGCGTTGAAGAAGTTCGGGGAGGGCAGTTCTTC
CSVEEVRGGQFF
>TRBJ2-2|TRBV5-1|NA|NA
TGCGCCAGCAGGGACTCGTCCGGGGAGCTGTTTTTT
CASRDSSGELFF
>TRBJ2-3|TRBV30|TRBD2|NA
TGTGCCTGGAGTTCTAGCGGGTTTAGCACAGATACGCAGTATTTT
CAWSSSGFSTDTQYF
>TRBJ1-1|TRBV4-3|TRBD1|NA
TGCGCCAGCAGCCGATCAGGGGGTTTGAACACTGAAGCTTTCTTT
CASSRSGGLNTEAFF
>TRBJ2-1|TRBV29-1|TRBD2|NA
TGCAGCGTTGAGCAAGGACTAGCGGGACGCCAGAATGAGCAGTTCTTC
CSVEQGLAGRQNEQFF
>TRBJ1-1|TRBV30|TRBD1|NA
TGTGCCTGGCGTCGGGACAGCTACACTGAAGCTTTCTTT
CAWRRDSYTEAFF
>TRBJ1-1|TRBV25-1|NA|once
TGTGCCAGCAGTCTGACAGGTCGGGCTTTCTTT
CASSLTGRAFF
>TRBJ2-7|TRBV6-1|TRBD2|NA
TGTGCCAGCAACCTGCGCGGGGGGGCCGCATACGAGCAGTACTTC
CASNLRGGAAYEQYF
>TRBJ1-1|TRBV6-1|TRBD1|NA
TGTGCCAGCAGGATCACAGGGGGCACTGAAGCTTTCTTT
CASRITGGTEAFF
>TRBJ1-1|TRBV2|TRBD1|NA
TGTGCCAGCATCCAAGGGGGCCAGGGAGCTTTCTTT
CASIQGGQGAFF
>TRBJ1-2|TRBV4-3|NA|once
TGCGCCAGCAGCCAAGATCGGCAGCGGGGCTACACCTTC
CASSQDRQRGYTF
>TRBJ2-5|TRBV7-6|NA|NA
TGTGCCAGCAGCTTAGGGCGCGGCTCGGAGACCCAGTACTTC
CASSLGRGSETQYF
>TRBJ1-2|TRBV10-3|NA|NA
TGTGCCATCAGTGAGTCTGCGGGACTCGGGGGCTACACCTTC
CAISESAGLGGYTF
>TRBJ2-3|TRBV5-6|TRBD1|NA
TGTGCCAGCAGCTCAAGGACAGGGGCGGGCACAGATACGCAGTATTTT
CASSSRTGAGTDTQYF
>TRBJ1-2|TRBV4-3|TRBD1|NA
TGCGCCAGCAGCCAAGATTTAAACAGGGGGTTGTATGGCTACACCTTC
CASSQDLNRGLYGYTF
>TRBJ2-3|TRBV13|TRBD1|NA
TGTGCCAGCAGCTTAAGGGACAGGGGGATGACAGATACGCAGTATTTT
CASSLRDRGMTDTQYF